This TCR beta chain came from a study of blood T cell repertoires in COVID-19. Turning to the study itself: Acute and convalescent COVID-19 specimens originated in the United States, Italy and Spain. Sample material is recorded as cDNA or gDNA derived from T cells, B-cell-depleted T cells, or PBMCs.

In the original analysis: By means of reference gene primer amplification, nucleated cell counts were estimated. Assay: immunoSEQ multiplex PCR; the TCRdb copy retains only in-frame clones and omits some. The V and J calls and clone size are taken from that table; D and trimming were inferred from the DNA. The data contain 250,000 or so clones, about 87% of them singletons. The table lists this clone with a count of one. The CDR3 is made up of 15 amino acids. V was pared by 0 bases and J by 4 bases, with 5 bases of the junction left unmatched. Germline V gives CDR1 SGHRS, CDR2 YFSETQ. Sequences were obtained from peripheral blood. The sequence came from a woman in her thirties or forties who had recovered from COVID-19. J is TRBJ2-7 and V is TRBV5-1; TRBD1 aligns across 9 bases. CDR3 nucleotide sequence: TGCGCCAGCAGCTTGGTGTTAGGGACAGGGTACGAGCAGTACTTC. The encoded protein is CASSLVLGTGYEQYF.